The 30 T cell receptor beta chains in this list originate from one sample, sequenced in a study of blood T cells in healthy people across ages. Alongside a J-beta primer mix, a sample-barcoded 5' primer served in a second PCR lasting about 7 to 11 cycles. TCRdb re-called the 5' RACE reads through MiXCR, storing one row per CDR3 protein. Of 890,000 or so distinct CDR3 sequences detected, 62% appear once; the ten largest clones hold around a quarter. The sequenced material came from blood. All receptors come from a man aged 30 to 45 in good health.

The chain carries TRBV6-2 or TRBV6-3 and TRBJ1-1; no definite D call. Trimming pared 2 bases from V and 0 bases from J, leaving 10 bases between. This CDR3 has 15 amino acids. The germline V gene encodes CDR1 MNHEY and CDR2 SVGEGT. Here the CDR3 reads CASSYPLQMNTEAFF. CDR3 nucleotide sequence: TGTGCCAGCAGTTACCCGTTACAGATGAACACTGAAGCTTTCTTT.

This chain joins TRBV4-2 and TRBJ2-6, with a weak D call TRBD2 (7 bases). CDR1 is LGHNA and CDR2 is YNFKEQ in the germline V gene. V gave up 2 bases and J gave up 4 bases, with 12 bases separating them. The CDR3 sequence is 16 residues long. CDR3 nucleotide sequence: TGTGCCAGCAGCCAAAGGGGGGGGGTCGGGGCCAACGTCCTGACTTTC. This sequence encodes CASSQRGGVGANVLTF.

The chain employs TRBV20-1 and TRBJ2-1; 10 positions match TRBD2. V was clipped by 5 bases and J by 6 bases; unmatched bases: 7. The germline V gene has CDR1 DFQATT and CDR2 SNEGSKA (reference sequence). The CDR3 contains 14 residues. Written as DNA, the CDR3 is TGCAGTGCTGCCCCCAGCGGGGGGGCCAATGAGCAGTTCTTC. Protein product: CSAAPSGGANEQFF.

V usage is TRBV7-2 and J usage is TRBJ2-4; the D call may be TRBD1 or TRBD2 (6 bases each). The J call could be wrong; TRBJ2-7 is a better fit for the DNA end. This CDR3 has 16 residues. Germline V gene data show CDR1 as SGHTA and CDR2 as FQGNSA. CDR3 residues: CASNDRLARGSHEQYF. The CDR3 DNA reads as TGTGCCAGCAACGACAGGCTCGCGCGGGGTTCGCACGAGCAGTACTTC.

The chain carries TRBV28 and TRBJ2-7; D might be TRBD1 (6 bases). Germline V gene sequence: CDR1 MDHEN, CDR2 SYDVKM. CDR3 length: 14 amino acids. V gave up 2 bases and J gave up 5 bases, with 13 bases separating them. The CDR3 bases are TGTGCCAGCAGTTTAAGGGGGATAGTCAACGAGCAGTACTTC. Amino acid sequence: CASSLRGIVNEQYF.

This clonotype occurred a few times. This rearrangement joins TRBV12-3 or TRBV12-4 to TRBJ2-1; the match to TRBD2 covers 8 bases. The ends lost 2 bases at V and 5 bases at J; junction bases unmatched: 8. The CDR3 spans 16 residues. The CDR3 bases are TGTGCCAGCAGTTTATATACGGGGGGGCCAAACAATGAGCAGTTCTTC. This translates into CASSLYTGGPNNEQFF.

The chain uses TRBV20-1 and TRBJ1-5; D not certain. The V gene's germline CDR1 is DFQATT and CDR2 SNEGSKA (reference sequence). The V gene lost 5 bases and the J gene lost 8 bases, with 13 bases spanning the gap. The CDR3 loop spans 12 amino acids. CDR3 in amino acids: CSASRGVEPQHF. DNA for the CDR3: TGCAGTGCTTCACGGGGAGTTGAGCCCCAGCATTTT.

This chain links TRBV20-1 with TRBJ2-3; D call uncertain. This CDR3 region has 13 residues. Deletions cut 6 bases from V and 0 bases from J, with 10 bases between. The V gene's germline CDR1 is DFQATT and CDR2 SNEGSKA (reference sequence). CDR3 sequence (DNA): TGCAGTGCCACCGGGCTTAGCACAGATACGCAGTATTTT. Translated, it gives CSATGLSTDTQYF.

The chain has TRBV4-2 and TRBJ1-6, with 8 positions matching TRBD1. The CDR3 extends over 16 amino acids. Germline-derived CDR1 and CDR2 are LGHNA and YNFKEQ. J lost 9 bases, V lost 1 base, and 8 bases had no gene match. CDR3 sequence reads: CASSQARQGSGSPLHF. CDR3 bases: TGTGCCAGCAGCCAAGCCCGACAGGGGTCGGGTTCACCCCTCCACTTT.

The V call is TRBV5-1, the J call TRBJ2-1; D possibly corresponds to TRBD2 (6 bases). Germline CDR1 and CDR2: SGHRS and YFSETQ. The CDR3 length is 18 residues. V shed 1 base and J shed 6 bases, with 23 bases lying between them. CDR3 protein: CASSLNSLTGRRVNEQFF. In nucleotides, the CDR3 is TGCGCCAGCAGCTTGAATTCACTTACAGGACGGAGGGTCAATGAGCAGTTCTTC.

The chain recombines TRBV20-1 with TRBJ1-5; D unclear. The CDR3 sequence is 13 residues long. Deletions cut 1 base from V and 1 base from J, with 5 bases between. Germline loops: CDR1 DFQATT, CDR2 SNEGSKA (reference sequence). The DNA of the CDR3 is TGCAGTGCTAGAGGGAGAAGCAATCAGCCCCAGCATTTT. It encodes CSARGRSNQPQHF.

J is TRBJ1-1 and V is TRBV6-6, with D uncertain. The V gene's germline CDR1 is MNHNY and CDR2 SVGAGI (reference sequence). The CDR3 runs to 16 residues. V gave up 2 bases and J gave up 2 bases, with 15 bases separating them. The CDR3 region has the DNA TGTGCCAGCAGTTACCCGAGAGGGAGGCAAAACACTGAAGCTTTCTTT. Its translation: CASSYPRGRQNTEAFF.

This clonotype turned up a few times. The chain couples TRBV20-1 to TRBJ2-5, with D uncertain. The V gene's germline CDR1 is DFQATT and CDR2 SNEGSKA (reference sequence). This CDR3 is 15 amino acids long. Trimming took off 2 bases at V and 0 bases at J, with 13 bases between the two ends. CDR3 loop: CSARSGKGYQETQYF. The CDR3 DNA reads TGCAGTGCTAGATCCGGCAAAGGGTACCAAGAGACCCAGTACTTC.

The CDR3 region is CASSIDREVLHF. Here the CDR3 DNA reads TGTGCCAGCAGCATCGACAGGGAAGTGCTCCACTTT. V is TRBV7-9 and J is TRBJ1-6; TRBD1 aligns across 7 bases. V lost 5 bases to trimming and J lost 16 bases; unmatched junction nucleotides: 8. From germline, CDR1 is SEHNR and CDR2 FQNEAQ (reference sequence). The CDR3 runs 12 residues. Filled out from reference TRBV7-9 and TRBJ1-6, the complete variable domain reads DTGVSQNPRHKITKRGQNVTFRCDPISEHNRLYWYRQTLGQGPEFLTYFQNEAQLEKSRLLSDRFSAERPKGSFSTLEIQRTEQGDSAMYLCASSIDREVLHFGNGTRLTVT.

The rearrangement joins TRBV28 to TRBJ1-1; D is unclear. Trimming took 5 bases from V and 2 from J, leaving 15 bases between them. Looked up from germline, CDR1 is MDHEN and CDR2 is SYDVKM. The CDR3 sequence is 15 residues long. The CDR3, as DNA: TGTGCCAGCAGTACTCAGCGGGGTCCCAACACTGAAGCTTTCTTT. This encodes CASSTQRGPNTEAFF.

The CDR3 DNA reads TGTGCCAGCAGCTCTTGGACAGGGGGCGGATCACCCCTCCACTTT. Translated, it gives CASSSWTGGGSPLHF. The rearrangement joins TRBV7-9 to TRBJ1-6, with TRBD1 identical over 11 bases. This CDR3 is built from 15 residues. J lost 10 bases, V lost 4 bases, and 6 bases had no gene match. CDR1 is SEHNR and CDR2 is FQNEAQ in the germline V gene (reference sequence).

The chain carries TRBV24-1 and TRBJ2-6, with D uncertain. Per the germline V gene, CDR1 is KGHDR and CDR2 is SFDVKD. The CDR3 has 15 amino acids. The V gene lost 4 bases and the J gene lost 0 bases, with 6 bases spanning the gap. CDR3 sequence (DNA): TGTGCCACCAGTGACACGAACTCTGGGGCCAACGTCCTGACTTTC. Its translation: CATSDTNSGANVLTF.

Regarding this clonotype: One end of the junction does not line up with germline, which may come from a read error. The chain carries TRBV20-1 and TRBJ2-1, with 13 positions matching TRBD2. The CDR3 runs to 14 residues. Germline-derived CDR1 and CDR2 are DFQATT and SNEGSKA (reference sequence). CDR3 DNA: TGCAGTGGCGGGACTAGCGGGACGTACAATGGGCAGTTCTTC. This gives the protein CSGGTSGTYNGQFF.

The chain carries TRBV10-3 and TRBJ2-3; 11 positions match TRBD2. The germline V gene encodes CDR1 ENHRY and CDR2 SYGVKD. With 6 bases clipped from V and 1 base from J, the junction kept 3 bases outside the gene matches. The CDR3 consists of 15 residues. The CDR3 DNA follows: TGTGCCATCAGCCCACTAGCGGGGGGCACAGATACGCAGTATTTT. Translating gives CAISPLAGGTDTQYF.

This clonotype was recorded a few times. The V call is TRBV5-1, the J call TRBJ2-3; no firm D call. Between the trimmed V and J ends, which lost 0 bases and 0 bases, there was a span of 8 bases. This CDR3 is built from 15 residues. Per germline, CDR1 SGHRS and CDR2 YFSETQ. Here the CDR3 reads CASSLVGPSTDTQYF. The CDR3 region has the DNA TGCGCCAGCAGCTTGGTCGGGCCGAGCACAGATACGCAGTATTTT.

Here the CDR3 DNA reads TGTGCCAGCTCACCACCGAGGACCCTCTACAATGAGCAGTTCTTC. Encoded protein: CASSPPRTLYNEQFF. This rearrangement joins TRBV18 to TRBJ2-1; D is unclear. This CDR3 is built from 15 residues. Trimming took off 0 bases at V and 3 bases at J, with 9 bases between the two ends. Germline V gene sequence: CDR1 KGHSH, CDR2 LQKENI.

This clonotype showed up just a few times. The chain carries TRBV4-3 and TRBJ1-1; D remains unclear. There are 14 residues in the CDR3. Deletions cut 1 base from V and 1 base from J, with 7 bases between. Germline V gene sequence: CDR1 LGHNA, CDR2 YSLEER. The CDR3 loop reads CASSQGESNTEAFF. The DNA of the CDR3 is TGCGCCAGCAGCCAAGGGGAATCGAACACTGAAGCTTTCTTT.

The V call is TRBV7-2, the J call TRBJ2-5, with D uncertain. This CDR3 contains 13 residues. V lost 5 bases and J lost 9, with 16 bases in between. Germline CDR1 is SGHTA and CDR2 is FQGNSA. The CDR3 protein is CASSRYNDKAQYF. The CDR3 nucleotides read TGTGCCAGCAGCCGCTACAACGACAAGGCCCAGTACTTC.

This clonotype was seen more than once but under ten times. This chain links TRBV7-9 with TRBJ2-1; 8 bases match TRBD2. J was trimmed by 4 bases and V by 1 base; bases with no gene match: 3. This CDR3 is 15 amino acids long. The germline V gene has CDR1 SEHNR and CDR2 FQNEAQ (reference sequence). The CDR3 region is CASSLETSEYNEQFF. CDR3 nucleotide sequence: TGTGCCAGCAGCTTAGAGACTAGCGAGTACAATGAGCAGTTCTTC.

V and J are TRBV7-3 and TRBJ2-1; D gene uncertain. Trimming shortened V by 5 bases and J by 6 bases, and 11 bases separated the two germline ends. The germline V gene has CDR1 SGHTA and CDR2 FQGTGA. This CDR3 is 13 amino acids long. CDR3 coding DNA: TGTGCCAGCAGCGGCAGAAGTGGCAATGAGCAGTTCTTC. Protein product: CASSGRSGNEQFF.

This chain joins TRBV28 and TRBJ1-2; a weak D match, TRBD1 (6 bases). This CDR3 has 14 amino acids. Germline lookup yields CDR1 MDHEN and CDR2 SYDVKM. The V end was cut by 2 bases, the J end by 1 base, with 8 bases between. The CDR3 loop reads CASSLPQGNYGYTF. CDR3 coding DNA: TGTGCCAGCAGTTTACCACAGGGTAACTATGGCTACACCTTC.

This chain joins TRBV7-2 and TRBJ2-3, with D maybe TRBD2 (5 bases). V lost 5 bases to trimming and J lost 10 bases, with 19 bases between them. The CDR3 totals 14 residues. CDR1 and CDR2 (germline): SGHTA, FQGNSA. CDR3 bases: TGTGCCAGCAGCCCCAGGAACGGGGTGGGAGCGCAGTATTTT. This translates into CASSPRNGVGAQYF. The full variable domain, completed using reference TRBV7-2 and TRBJ2-3, is GAGVSQSPSNKVTEKGKDVELRCDPISGHTALYWYRQSLGQGLEFLIYFQGNSAPDKSGLPSDRFSAERTGGSVSTLTIQRTQQEDSAVYLCASSPRNGVGAQYFGPGTRLTVL.

This clonotype has just a few counts. This chain connects TRBV27 to TRBJ1-2; tentative D call: TRBD1 (6 bases). The CDR3 covers 13 residues. V shed 5 bases and J shed 7 bases, with 14 bases lying between them. CDR1 and CDR2 (germline): MNHEY, SMNVEV (reference sequence). CDR3 sequence (DNA): TGTGCCAGCAGTCTTTCAGGGGCCTCTGGCTACACCTTC. Translated, it gives CASSLSGASGYTF.

This clonotype has a single count. The chain employs TRBV25-1 and TRBJ2-1; D is perhaps TRBD2 (5 bases). The V gene lost 2 bases and the J gene lost 3 bases, with 17 bases spanning the gap. Germline V gives CDR1 MGHDK, CDR2 SYGVNS. The CDR3 is 17 residues long. CDR3 sequence: CASSERTGPDFYNEQFF. CDR3 nucleotide sequence: TGTGCCAGCAGTGAAAGAACGGGTCCGGACTTCTACAATGAGCAGTTCTTC.

The DNA of the CDR3 is TGCAGTGCTGAGTCCGGGGCCCCCTACGAGCAGTACTTC. As protein: CSAESGAPYEQYF. V and J are TRBV20-1 and TRBJ2-5; the D call may be TRBD1 or TRBD2 (5 bases each). The DNA end is more similar to TRBJ2-7, so the J call may be wrong. Germline loops: CDR1 DFQATT, CDR2 SNEGSKA (reference sequence). The CDR3 spans 13 residues.